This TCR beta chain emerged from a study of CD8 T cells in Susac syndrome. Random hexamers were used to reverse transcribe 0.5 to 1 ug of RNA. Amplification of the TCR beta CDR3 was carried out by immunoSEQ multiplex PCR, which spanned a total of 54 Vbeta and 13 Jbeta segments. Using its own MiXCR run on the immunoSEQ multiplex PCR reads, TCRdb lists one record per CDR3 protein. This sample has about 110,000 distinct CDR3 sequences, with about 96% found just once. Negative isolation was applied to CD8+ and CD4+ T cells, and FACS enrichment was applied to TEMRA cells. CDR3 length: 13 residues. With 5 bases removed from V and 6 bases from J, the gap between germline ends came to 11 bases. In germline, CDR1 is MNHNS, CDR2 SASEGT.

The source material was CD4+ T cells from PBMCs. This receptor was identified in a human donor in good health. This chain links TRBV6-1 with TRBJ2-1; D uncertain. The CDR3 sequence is CASSLSRANEQFF. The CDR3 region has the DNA TGTGCCAGCAGTCTTAGCCGAGCCAATGAGCAGTTCTTC.